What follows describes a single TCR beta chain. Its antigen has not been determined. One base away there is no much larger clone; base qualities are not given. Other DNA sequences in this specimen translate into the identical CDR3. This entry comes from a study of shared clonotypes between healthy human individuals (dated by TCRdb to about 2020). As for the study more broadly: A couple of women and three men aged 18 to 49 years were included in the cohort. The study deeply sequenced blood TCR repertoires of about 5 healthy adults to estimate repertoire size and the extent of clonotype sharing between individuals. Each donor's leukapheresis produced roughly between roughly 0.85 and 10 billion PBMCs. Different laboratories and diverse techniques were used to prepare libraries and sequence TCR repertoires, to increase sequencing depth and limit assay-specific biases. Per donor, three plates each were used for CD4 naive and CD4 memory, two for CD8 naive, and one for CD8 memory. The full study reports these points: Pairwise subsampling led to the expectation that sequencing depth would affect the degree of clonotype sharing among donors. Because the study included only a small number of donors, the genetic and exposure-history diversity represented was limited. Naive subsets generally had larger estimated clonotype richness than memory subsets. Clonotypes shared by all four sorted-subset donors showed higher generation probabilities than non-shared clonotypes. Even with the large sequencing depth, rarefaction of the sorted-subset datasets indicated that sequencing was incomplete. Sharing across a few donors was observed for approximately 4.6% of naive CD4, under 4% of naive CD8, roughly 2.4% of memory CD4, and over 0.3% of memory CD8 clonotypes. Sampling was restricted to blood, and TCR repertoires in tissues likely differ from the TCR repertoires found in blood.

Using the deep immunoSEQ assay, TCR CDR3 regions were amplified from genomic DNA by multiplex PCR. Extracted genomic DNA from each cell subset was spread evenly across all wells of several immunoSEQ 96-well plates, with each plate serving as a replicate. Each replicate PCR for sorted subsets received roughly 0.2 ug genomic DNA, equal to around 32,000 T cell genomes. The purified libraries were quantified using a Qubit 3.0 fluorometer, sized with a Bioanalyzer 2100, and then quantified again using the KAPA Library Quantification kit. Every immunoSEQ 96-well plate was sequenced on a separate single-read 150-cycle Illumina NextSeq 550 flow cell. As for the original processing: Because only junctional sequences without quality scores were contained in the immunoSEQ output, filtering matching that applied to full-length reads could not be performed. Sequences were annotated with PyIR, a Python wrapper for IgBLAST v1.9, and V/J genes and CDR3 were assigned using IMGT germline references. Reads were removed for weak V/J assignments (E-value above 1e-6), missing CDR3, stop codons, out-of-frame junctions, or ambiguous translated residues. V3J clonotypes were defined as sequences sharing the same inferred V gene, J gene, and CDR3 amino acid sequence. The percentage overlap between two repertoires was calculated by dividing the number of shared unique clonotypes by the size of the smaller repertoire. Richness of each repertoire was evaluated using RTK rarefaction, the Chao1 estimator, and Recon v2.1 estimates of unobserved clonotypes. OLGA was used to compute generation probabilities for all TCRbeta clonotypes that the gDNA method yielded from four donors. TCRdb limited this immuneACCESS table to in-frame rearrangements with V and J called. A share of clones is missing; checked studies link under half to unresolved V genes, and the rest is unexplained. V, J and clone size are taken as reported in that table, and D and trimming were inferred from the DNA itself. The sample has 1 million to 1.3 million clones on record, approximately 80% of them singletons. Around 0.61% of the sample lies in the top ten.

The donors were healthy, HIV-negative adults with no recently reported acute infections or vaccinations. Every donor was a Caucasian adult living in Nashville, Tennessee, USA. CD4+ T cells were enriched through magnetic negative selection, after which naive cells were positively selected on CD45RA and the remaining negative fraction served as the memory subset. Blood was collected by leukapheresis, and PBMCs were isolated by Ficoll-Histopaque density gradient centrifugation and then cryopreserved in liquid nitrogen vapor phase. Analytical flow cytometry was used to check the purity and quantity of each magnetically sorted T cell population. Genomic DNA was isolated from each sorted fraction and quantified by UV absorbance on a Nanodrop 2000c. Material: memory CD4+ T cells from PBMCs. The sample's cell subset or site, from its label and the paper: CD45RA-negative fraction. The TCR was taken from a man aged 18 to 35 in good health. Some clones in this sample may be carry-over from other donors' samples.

This receptor carries the CDR3 CASSRGLAGQETQYF. Read as DNA, the sequence is TGCGCCAGCAGCAGGGGACTAGCGGGGCAAGAGACCCAGTACTTC. The chain is assembled from TRBV5-1 and TRBJ2-5, and 13 junction bases match TRBD2. Germline trimming amounts to 4 bases on V and 2 bases on J, with 2 as the count of junction bases outside the gene matches. CDR1 SGHRS and CDR2 YFSETQ were looked up in the germline V gene. The CDR3, from cysteine to phenylalanine, totals 15 residues. Only the CDR3 portion is preserved as DNA: 45 bases, with reading frame beginning at the first base.